This T cell receptor (beta chain) was identified in a study of blood T cell repertoires in COVID-19. The data were produced by immunoSEQ multiplex PCR, yet TCRdb's version contains in-frame clones alone and is incomplete. The sample contains under 200,000 clones, 75% to 95% of which appear only once. The CDR3 is made up of 15 amino acids. The V and J ends lost 5 bases and 5 bases respectively, with 18 bases between them. Per the germline V gene, CDR1 is LNHDA and CDR2 is SQIVND (reference sequence). This sequence was found in a man between 50 and 59 years old with acute or convalescent COVID-19. The sequencing sample was made of peripheral blood. The genes are TRBV19 and TRBJ2-5; D is perhaps TRBD1 or TRBD2 (5 bases each). The CDR3 protein is CASSLGTGIGETQYF. The CDR3 DNA follows: TGTGCCAGTAGTCTAGGGACGGGGATAGGGGAGACCCAGTACTTC.